Each of the 28 T cell receptor beta chains below was sequenced from the same sample in a study of a mutant IDH1 vaccine in newly diagnosed glioma. Their antigen targets remain unknown. Repertoires were generated with immunoSEQ multiplex PCR, while TCRdb's copy carries only in-frame clones and drops some. The sample lists around 56,000 clones; 65% to 90% were seen once. Time point specified: week 5, during vaccination. Each dose delivered 300 ug of mutant IDH1 20-mer peptide subcutaneously with imiquimod. The specimen was PBMCs, collected from a glioma patient whose treatment included an IDH1 peptide vaccine. These receptor sequences come from a woman aged 18-29 years with glioma. Some clones in this sample may be carry-over from other donors' samples.

This chain links TRBV7-9 with TRBJ2-1; 8 nucleotides align to TRBD2. Per germline, CDR1 SEHNR and CDR2 FQNEAQ (reference sequence). This CDR3 is 17 amino acids long. J lost 8 bases, V lost 0 bases, and 12 bases had no gene match. DNA of the CDR3: TGTGCCAGCAGCTTAGCGGGGAAGCGGGGGCTAGGCGATGAGCAGTTCTTC. Protein product: CASSLAGKRGLGDEQFF.

This clone was seen more than once but under ten times. This sequence joins TRBV9 and TRBJ1-2; TRBD1 is a possible D gene (6 bases). Germline V gene lookup returns CDR1 SGDLS and CDR2 YYNGEE. V was cut by 0 bases and J by 2 bases, with 11 bases left in between. This CDR3 is built from 15 residues. In nucleotides, the CDR3 is TGTGCCAGCAGCGTAGGAGGGACACTAAACTATGGCTACACCTTC. Encoded protein: CASSVGGTLNYGYTF.

The CDR3 spells CASSEIVRGTGYYEQYF. The CDR3 nucleotides are TGTGCCAGCAGTGAAATTGTGCGAGGGACAGGGTATTACGAGCAGTACTTC. This chain connects TRBV6-1 to TRBJ2-7; 9 nucleotides line up with TRBD1. Trimming at V came to 2 bases and at J to 4 bases, leaving 12 bases not matched to a gene. The CDR3 totals 17 residues. Germline V CDR1 and CDR2: MNHNS, SASEGT.

The chain joins TRBV11-3 to TRBJ2-3; 8 positions match TRBD2. Losses at the gene ends were 4 bases for V and 0 bases for J; bases not matched to a gene: 6. In germline, CDR1 is SGHNT, CDR2 YENEEA. The CDR3 is made up of 16 amino acids. In nucleotides, the CDR3 is TGTGCCAGCAGCTCCTATAGCGGGACTAGCACAGATACGCAGTATTTT. It codes for CASSSYSGTSTDTQYF.

This clone was observed a single time. The J gene is TRBJ2-1, the V gene TRBV5-1, with D possibly being TRBD2 (5 bases). CDR1 and CDR2 (germline): SGHRS, YFSETQ. CDR3 size: 13 residues. V dropped 4 bases and J dropped 6 bases, with 11 bases sitting between them. In DNA form, the CDR3 reads TGCGCCAGCAGCCAACCCGGAGGCAATGAGCAGTTCTTC. Residues: CASSQPGGNEQFF.

The chain recombines TRBV9 with TRBJ2-7; 7 positions agree with TRBD1. This CDR3 is 13 amino acids long. Germline V gene lookup returns CDR1 SGDLS and CDR2 YYNGEE. Trimming cost V 7 bases and J 6 bases; bases outside gene matches: 10. CDR3 in amino acids: CASGDRDSAEQYF. CDR3 nucleotides: TGTGCCAGCGGAGACAGGGATTCTGCCGAGCAGTACTTC.

The rearrangement links TRBV29-1 to TRBJ2-5, with 7 bases fitting TRBD1. The junction had 12 bases not matched to a gene; V was cut back by 4 bases and J by 1 base. The germline V gene has CDR1 SQVTM and CDR2 ANQGSEA. The CDR3 has 16 residues. The CDR3: CSVARDRTGLQETQYF. The CDR3 DNA follows: TGCAGCGTTGCCCGGGACAGAACAGGCCTCCAAGAGACCCAGTACTTC.

J is TRBJ2-7 and V is TRBV5-1; D uncertain. Trimming left V 3 bases short and J 1 base short, with 5 bases between. The CDR3 loop spans 12 amino acids. Germline V gene lookup returns CDR1 SGHRS and CDR2 YFSETQ. The CDR3 region is CASSSGSYEQYF. The CDR3 DNA reads as TGCGCCAGCAGCTCCGGATCCTACGAGCAGTACTTC. The entire variable domain, with the rest obtained from reference TRBV5-1 and TRBJ2-7, is as follows: KAGVTQTPRYLIKTRGQQVTLSCSPISGHRSVSWYQQTPGQGLQFLFEYFSETQRNKGNFPGRFSGRQFSNSRSEMNVSTLELGDSALYLCASSSGSYEQYFGPGTRLTVT.

The rearrangement uses TRBV5-1 and TRBJ2-3; 7 positions match TRBD1. V dropped 4 bases and J dropped 4; count of bases not matched to a gene: 3. The CDR3 spans 13 residues. Germline loops: CDR1 SGHRS, CDR2 YFSETQ. DNA for the CDR3: TGCGCCAGCAGCGGGCAGGGGGCAGATACGCAGTATTTT. This gives the protein CASSGQGADTQYF.

The V gene is TRBV29-1, the J gene TRBJ2-7; unclear D gene. V was shortened by 6 bases and J by 5 bases, with 8 bases between the two germline ends. Germline-derived CDR1 and CDR2 are SQVTM and ANQGSEA. The CDR3 loop spans 10 amino acids. The CDR3 sequence is CSVGSNEQYF. Here the CDR3 DNA reads TGCAGCGTCGGTTCAAACGAGCAGTACTTC.

This clone was detected only once. The chain combines TRBV2 with TRBJ2-7, with D possibly being TRBD1 or TRBD2 (5 bases each). Germline values: CDR1 SNHLY, CDR2 FYNNEI. The CDR3 is 12 residues long. The ends were cut back, 3 bases at V and 6 bases at J, with 9 bases in the middle. The CDR3 region has the DNA TGTGCCAGCAGTGAGGACGGGGCCGAGCAGTACTTC. Amino acids: CASSEDGAEQYF.

The V and J genes are TRBV29-1 and TRBJ2-3, with 10 bases fitting TRBD2. The CDR3 is 18 amino acids. V gave up 4 bases and J gave up 4 bases; unmatched junction bases: 17. Germline CDR1 SQVTM, CDR2 ANQGSEA. The CDR3 DNA sequence: TGCAGCGTTGTTGGGCTAGCGGGGGCCCCTTTGCGGGCAGATACGCAGTATTTT. Its protein product is CSVVGLAGAPLRADTQYF.

The chain is built from TRBV5-5 and TRBJ1-2; D is unclear. CDR3 length equals 16 residues. Germline loops: CDR1 SGHKS, CDR2 YYEKEE (reference sequence). The ends were cut back, 1 base at V and 2 bases at J, with 15 bases in the middle. CDR3 protein: CASSLKMWSPNYGYTF. Written as DNA, the CDR3 is TGTGCCAGCAGCTTGAAGATGTGGAGCCCGAACTATGGCTACACCTTC.

The chain joins TRBV4-2 to TRBJ2-5, with TRBD2 as a possible D gene (5 bases). This CDR3 is built from 16 residues. Trimming stripped 0 bases from V and 4 bases from J, with 15 bases between. Germline V lookup: CDR1 LGHNA, CDR2 YNFKEQ. CDR3 in amino acids: CASSQEPGSGGETQYF. CDR3 nucleotides: TGTGCCAGCAGCCAAGAACCTGGCTCCGGAGGAGAGACCCAGTACTTC.

The rearrangement joins TRBV7-2 to TRBJ2-1; TRBD2 matches 10 bases. The germline V gene encodes CDR1 SGHTA and CDR2 FQGNSA. V gave up 5 bases and J gave up 7 bases; unmatched junction bases: 5. The CDR3 is made up of 14 amino acids. CDR3 residues: CASSLTSGVNEQFF. CDR3 in DNA: TGTGCCAGCAGCCTAACTAGCGGGGTGAATGAGCAGTTCTTC.

The rearrangement links TRBV16 to TRBJ2-7; 14 positions agree with TRBD2. The length of the CDR3 is 15 residues. Germline V gene sequence: CDR1 KGHSY, CDR2 FQNENV. J gave up 6 bases and V 4 bases, and 5 bases lay outside the gene matches. CDR3 nucleotides: TGTGCCAGCAGCCGACCGGGACTAGCGGGAGTCGAGCAGTACTTC. Amino acid sequence: CASSRPGLAGVEQYF.

The chain employs TRBV29-1 and TRBJ2-5; TRBD1 matches 8 bases. This CDR3 is 12 amino acids long. Trimming cost V 8 bases and J 5 bases; bases outside gene matches: 7. Germline assignment: CDR1 SQVTM and CDR2 ANQGSEA. In DNA, the CDR3 is TGCAGCATGGGACAGGCTTGGGAGACCCAGTACTTC. Residues: CSMGQAWETQYF.

This chain joins TRBV7-9 and TRBJ2-7, with TRBD1 matching 8 bases. This CDR3 has 15 residues. CDR1 SEHNR and CDR2 FQNEAQ come from the germline V gene (reference sequence). With 5 bases clipped from V and 3 bases from J, the junction kept 9 bases outside the gene matches. The CDR3: CASSQAAGGVYEQYF. Written as DNA, the CDR3 is TGTGCCAGCAGCCAGGCGGCAGGGGGCGTCTACGAGCAGTACTTC.

This clone has only a few counts. The chain employs TRBV5-8 and TRBJ2-7; 7 bases fit TRBD1. This CDR3 has 14 amino acids. Per the germline V gene, CDR1 is SGHTS and CDR2 is YDEGEE. V was clipped by 4 bases and J by 2 bases; unmatched bases: 6. This CDR3 reads CASSPRDSPYEQYF. The CDR3 nucleotides are TGTGCCAGCAGCCCCCGGGACAGCCCCTACGAGCAGTACTTC.

The rearrangement joins TRBV5-4 to TRBJ1-2; D gene uncertain. Germline lookup yields CDR1 SGHNT and CDR2 YYREEE (reference sequence). The V end was cut by 1 base, the J end by 1 base, with 8 bases between. The CDR3 totals 14 residues. The DNA of the CDR3 is TGTGCCAGCAGCTTGCTTGGCCGTAACTATGGCTACACCTTC. Translating gives CASSLLGRNYGYTF.

This clone was counted between two and nine times. The V call is TRBV29-1, the J call TRBJ2-1; unclear D gene. This CDR3 has 12 amino acids. CDR1 SQVTM and CDR2 ANQGSEA come from the germline V gene. V shed 4 bases and J shed 3 bases, with 7 bases lying between them. In DNA form, the CDR3 reads TGCAGCGTTGGGTTTAGCTACAATGAGCAGTTCTTC. Translated: CSVGFSYNEQFF.

The chain recombines TRBV11-3 with TRBJ1-2, with TRBD1 as a possible D gene (5 bases). The CDR3 runs 15 residues. Germline CDR1 is SGHNT and CDR2 is YENEEA. The ends were cut back, 5 bases at V and 8 bases at J, with 21 bases in the middle. The CDR3 DNA is TGTGCCAGCAGCCCCAGGACACCAAGTACGAAAGGCTACACCTTC. This translates into CASSPRTPSTKGYTF. Based on the CDR3 plus reference TRBV11-3 and TRBJ1-2, the full variable domain is EAGVVQSPRYKIIEKKQPVAFWCNPISGHNTLYWYLQNLGQGPELLIRYENEEAVDDSQLPKDRFSAERLKGVDSTLKIQPAELGDSAVYLCASSPRTPSTKGYTFGSGTRLTVV.

This chain links TRBV7-9 with TRBJ1-1; tentatively, D is TRBD1 (5 bases). Trimming removed 3 bases at V and 1 base at J, with 12 bases between. The CDR3 extends over 15 amino acids. The germline CDR1 and CDR2 sequences are SEHNR and FQNEAQ (reference sequence). DNA of the CDR3: TGTGCCAGCAGCTTTCTAGGGAGGGGGAACACTGAAGCTTTCTTT. It specifies CASSFLGRGNTEAFF.

The chain is built from TRBV7-6 and TRBJ2-3, with D maybe TRBD2 (5 bases). V was shortened by 5 bases and J by 4 bases, with 13 bases between the two germline ends. The CDR3 contains 14 residues. Germline CDR1 and CDR2: SGHVS and FNYEAQ. DNA for the CDR3: TGTGCCAGCAGCCTCGTCCAAGCGGCAGATACGCAGTATTTT. This gives the protein CASSLVQAADTQYF.

The V gene is TRBV5-6, the J gene TRBJ2-2; TRBD2 matches 9 bases. CDR3 length: 16 amino acids. In germline, CDR1 is SGHDT, CDR2 YYEEEE. V gave up 3 bases and J gave up 1 base; unmatched junction bases: 4. CDR3 in amino acids: CASSWYSGGNTGELFF. CDR3 DNA sequence: TGTGCCAGCAGCTGGTATAGCGGGGGGAACACCGGGGAGCTGTTTTTT.

The DNA of the CDR3 is TGTGCCATCAGGGGGACTAGCGGGGGGGACTATGAGCAGTTCTTC. Translating it yields CAIRGTSGGDYEQFF. The V and J genes are TRBV10-3 and TRBJ2-1; 16 bases map to TRBD2. V lost 6 bases, J lost 8 bases, and 4 bases stayed unmatched. The germline V gene encodes CDR1 ENHRY and CDR2 SYGVKD. The CDR3 extends over 15 amino acids.

The chain couples TRBV18 to TRBJ1-5, with 8 bases identical to TRBD1. CDR3 size: 15 residues. Germline trimming cut 5 bases from V and 3 bases from J; bases unmatched to any gene: 6. CDR1 and CDR2 from the germline V gene are KGHSH and LQKENI. In DNA form, the CDR3 reads TGTGCCAGCTCAGGAAGACAGGGGCCCAATCAGCCCCAGCATTTT. It codes for CASSGRQGPNQPQHF. Combining the CDR3 with reference TRBV18 and TRBJ1-5 gives the whole variable domain NAGVMQNPRHLVRRRGQEARLRCSPMKGHSHVYWYRQLPEEGLKFMVYLQKENIIDESGMPKERFSAEFPKEGPSILRIQQVVRGDSAAYFCASSGRQGPNQPQHFGDGTRLSIL.

The chain employs TRBV6-4 and TRBJ1-2, with D possibly matching TRBD1 (6 bases). CDR1 MRHNA and CDR2 SNTAGT come from the germline V gene. V dropped 0 bases and J dropped 6 bases, with 11 bases sitting between them. There are 14 residues in the CDR3. The CDR3 loop reads CASSDSTGGHGYTF. The DNA of the CDR3 is TGTGCCAGCAGTGACTCGACGGGGGGCCATGGCTACACCTTC.